These 21 T cell receptor beta chains share one sample of origin, sequenced in a study of OX40 agonist ivuxolimab in advanced cancers. The protocol was immunoSEQ multiplex PCR, while the TCRdb copy is restricted to in-frame clones and leaves out a portion. The table lists fewer than 25,000 clones, over 70% of them singletons. The sequences come from CD4+ or CD8+ T cells sorted from blood, collected in a trial of the OX40 agonist ivuxolimab. These receptors all stem from an adult with an advanced solid tumor such as melanoma, head and neck, liver or kidney cancer.

The chain carries TRBV7-3 and TRBJ2-1; TRBD1 or TRBD2 may be the D gene (5 bases each). The germline V and J ends were trimmed by 6 bases and 6 bases, with 9 bases remaining between them. The CDR3 contains 12 residues. Per the germline V gene, CDR1 is SGHTA and CDR2 is FQGTGA. DNA of the CDR3: TGTGCCAGCAGGGGACGGAGCAATGAGCAGTTCTTC. This gives the protein CASRGRSNEQFF.

This chain links TRBV7-9 with TRBJ2-2; D remains unclear. The CDR3 extends over 14 amino acids. The germline V gene has CDR1 SEHNR and CDR2 FQNEAQ (reference sequence). Trimming took 6 bases from V and 1 from J, leaving 9 bases between them. This CDR3 is CASSSSLNTGELFF. The CDR3 DNA reads TGTGCCAGCAGTAGTAGCCTGAACACCGGGGAGCTGTTTTTT. Drawing the rest from reference TRBV7-9 and TRBJ2-2, the complete variable domain is DTGVSQNPRHKITKRGQNVTFRCDPISEHNRLYWYRQTLGQGPEFLTYFQNEAQLEKSRLLSDRFSAERPKGSFSTLEIQRTEQGDSAMYLCASSSSLNTGELFFGEGSRLTVL.

This sequence joins TRBV6-6 and TRBJ2-7; maybe TRBD2 (5 bases). The germline V and J ends were trimmed by 5 bases and 2 bases, with 16 bases remaining between them. The germline V gene has CDR1 MNHNY and CDR2 SVGAGI (reference sequence). The CDR3 is made up of 15 amino acids. CDR3 protein: CASSIGPRGTYEQYF. In DNA form, the CDR3 reads TGTGCCAGCAGTATCGGCCCTCGGGGTACCTACGAGCAGTACTTC.

The chain recombines TRBV9 with TRBJ2-2, with D unresolved. Per the germline V gene, CDR1 is SGDLS and CDR2 is YYNGEE. V gave up 0 bases and J gave up 1 base, with 4 bases separating them. This CDR3 contains 14 residues. The CDR3 nucleotides are TGTGCCAGCAGCGTAGCGGGGAACACCGGGGAGCTGTTTTTT. It translates to CASSVAGNTGELFF.

The V call is TRBV5-1, the J call TRBJ2-3; the D is unclear. V was trimmed by 0 bases and J by 2 bases, leaving 10 bases between them. Germline V gene sequence: CDR1 SGHRS, CDR2 YFSETQ. The CDR3 has 15 residues. The CDR3 DNA sequence: TGCGCCAGCAGCTTGGGTAGGGCGGCCACAGATACGCAGTATTTT. Residues: CASSLGRAATDTQYF.

J is TRBJ2-7 and V is TRBV28; 7 positions agree with TRBD1. The J segment lost 9 bases and the V segment lost 2 bases, leaving 4 bases of the junction unmatched. The CDR3 sequence is 12 residues long. CDR1 is MDHEN and CDR2 is SYDVKM in the germline V gene. The CDR3 sequence is CASSLERQGQYF. For the CDR3, the DNA is TGTGCCAGCAGTTTAGAGCGACAGGGGCAGTACTTC.

In this sample, this clone turned up once. The chain couples TRBV7-8 to TRBJ2-5; D tentatively reads TRBD1 or TRBD2 (5 bases each). The CDR3 has 16 residues. Trimming shortened V by 3 bases and J by 0 bases, and 14 bases separated the two germline ends. The germline gives CDR1 SGHVS, CDR2 FQNEAQ. The CDR3 loop is CASSFLRDPDQETQYF. CDR3 sequence (DNA): TGTGCCAGCAGCTTCCTCCGGGACCCCGACCAAGAGACCCAGTACTTC. Complete variable domain (other parts from reference TRBV7-8 and TRBJ2-5): GAGVSQSPRYKVAKRGQDVALRCDPISGHVSLFWYQQALGQGPEFLTYFQNEAQLDKSGLPSDRFFAERPEGSVSTLKIQRTQQEDSAVYLCASSFLRDPDQETQYFGPGTRLLVL.

This CDR3 reads CASSNTTRLQSRANVLTF. As DNA, the CDR3 is TGTGCCAGCAGTAACACCACTCGGCTACAAAGTCGGGCCAACGTCCTGACTTTC. The V and J genes are TRBV27 and TRBJ2-6, with no clear D. CDR3 length: 18 residues. The V gene lost 5 bases and the J gene lost 5 bases, with 22 bases spanning the gap. The germline gives CDR1 MNHEY, CDR2 SMNVEV (reference sequence).

The chain couples TRBV27 to TRBJ2-2; 9 nucleotides match TRBD1. CDR3 length: 17 amino acids. The junction had 9 bases not matched to a gene; V was cut back by 3 bases and J by 4 bases. The V gene's germline CDR1 is MNHEY and CDR2 SMNVEV (reference sequence). The CDR3 sequence is CASSFSAGQGTTGELFF. The DNA for the CDR3 is TGTGCCAGCAGTTTTTCAGCGGGACAGGGAACCACCGGGGAGCTGTTTTTT.

The chain joins TRBV10-3 to TRBJ2-3; D is perhaps TRBD2 (6 bases). Germline CDR1 reads ENHRY; CDR2 reads SYGVKD. The CDR3 length is 13 residues. V dropped 6 bases and J dropped 3 bases, with 10 bases sitting between them. The chain's CDR3 is CAIRIGTTDTQYF. The DNA for the CDR3 is TGTGCCATCAGGATTGGGACTACAGATACGCAGTATTTT.

The V and J genes are TRBV28 and TRBJ1-6; D possibly corresponds to TRBD1 (6 bases). The V gene's germline CDR1 is MDHEN and CDR2 SYDVKM. Trimming stripped 5 bases from V and 10 bases from J, with 15 bases between. This CDR3 region has 14 residues. The CDR3 DNA reads as TGTGCCAGCAGTCCCTCATATGGGGGCTCACCCCTCCACTTT. Amino acid sequence: CASSPSYGGSPLHF.

The V gene is TRBV10-3, the J gene TRBJ1-4; unclear D gene. Trimming shortened V by 2 bases and J by 6 bases, and 13 bases separated the two germline ends. This CDR3 has 15 residues. The germline V gene encodes CDR1 ENHRY and CDR2 SYGVKD. CDR3 in DNA: TGTGCCATCAGTGAGGACCCGGGTAGCGATGAAAAACTGTTTTTT. It encodes CAISEDPGSDEKLFF.

The chain has TRBV5-1 and TRBJ2-3; D possibly corresponds to TRBD2 (5 bases). Germline CDR1 is SGHRS and CDR2 is YFSETQ. The ends were cut back, 1 base at V and 4 bases at J, with 10 bases in the middle. This CDR3 has 14 amino acids. As DNA, the CDR3 is TGCGCCAGCAGCTTGCAACTAGACTCAGATACGCAGTATTTT. Encoded protein: CASSLQLDSDTQYF.

This clone was detected only once. This chain's CDR3 is CASSSASLVAYEQYF. DNA for the CDR3: TGTGCCAGCAGTTCAGCCAGTTTGGTGGCCTACGAGCAGTACTTC. This chain links TRBV27 with TRBJ2-7, with no clear D. From germline, CDR1 is MNHEY and CDR2 SMNVEV (reference sequence). The CDR3 contains 15 residues. V was shortened by 4 bases and J by 2 bases, with 15 bases between the two germline ends.

The chain is built from TRBV19 and TRBJ2-2; 7 bases map to TRBD1. This CDR3 is 15 amino acids long. CDR1 and CDR2 (germline): LNHDA, SQIVND (reference sequence). After removal of 4 bases from V and 1 base from J, the junction contained 3 bases not matched to a gene. CDR3 nucleotides: TGTGCCAGTAGTAGTCGGACAGGGAACACCGGGGAGCTGTTTTTT. It translates to CASSSRTGNTGELFF. Together with reference TRBV19 and TRBJ2-2, the CDR3 gives the full variable domain: DGGITQSPKYLFRKEGQNVTLSCEQNLNHDAMYWYRQDPGQGLRLIYYSQIVNDFQKGDIAEGYSVSREKKESFPLTVTSAQKNPTAFYLCASSSRTGNTGELFFGEGSRLTVL.

This chain connects TRBV5-6 to TRBJ2-1, with TRBD2 matching over 7 bases. The CDR3 is 15 amino acids. With V trimmed by 0 bases and J by 4 bases, 4 bases remained unmatched. Germline CDR1 SGHDT, CDR2 YYEEEE. As DNA, the CDR3 is TGTGCCAGCAGCTTGGCCCTAGCGGTTTACAATGAGCAGTTCTTC. Its protein is CASSLALAVYNEQFF.

The chain couples TRBV4-2 to TRBJ2-7; the D gene is possibly TRBD2 (7 bases). Trimming took off 4 bases at V and 5 bases at J, with 15 bases between the two ends. This CDR3 comprises 14 residues. CDR1 is LGHNA, CDR2 YNFKEQ, per germline. CDR3 DNA: TGTGCCAGCAGCCGAGAGGGGGGGGCGAACGAGCAGTACTTC. Encoded protein: CASSREGGANEQYF.

This sequence joins TRBV28 and TRBJ1-3; TRBD1 might be the D (6 bases). The CDR3 has 15 residues. Trimming shortened V by 4 bases and J by 4 bases, and 14 bases separated the two germline ends. CDR1 is MDHEN, CDR2 SYDVKM, per germline. CDR3 sequence reads: CASSSAGGGGNTIYF. The CDR3 DNA reads as TGTGCCAGCAGTTCCGCGGGGGGCGGCGGAAACACCATATATTTT.

The V call is TRBV5-5, the J call TRBJ2-1, with 8 positions matching TRBD2. CDR1 SGHKS and CDR2 YYEKEE come from the germline V gene (reference sequence). V shed 4 bases, J shed 3 bases, and the junction held 12 bases outside the gene matches. The CDR3 spans 17 residues. The CDR3 loop reads CASSRSTSEGIYNEQFF. The DNA for the CDR3 is TGTGCCAGCAGCCGATCGACTAGCGAAGGAATCTACAATGAGCAGTTCTTC.

This clone appeared a single time. V is TRBV6-5 and J is TRBJ2-7, with D tentatively TRBD2 (6 bases). V lost 4 bases to trimming and J lost 4 bases, with 14 bases between them. There are 14 residues in the CDR3. CDR1 and CDR2 (germline): MNHEY, SVGAGI. In DNA form, the CDR3 reads TGTGCCAGCAGTTGGCGGGACGCGAGTTACGAGCAGTACTTC. Its protein product is CASSWRDASYEQYF.

The rearrangement links TRBV7-9 to TRBJ1-1; TRBD1 might be the D (5 bases). The CDR3 loop spans 16 amino acids. V was trimmed by 1 base and J by 1 base, leaving 13 bases between them. CDR1 and CDR2 from the germline V gene are SEHNR and FQNEAQ (reference sequence). DNA of the CDR3: TGTGCCAGCAGCTTAGAGCCCGGGACTGGGAACACTGAAGCTTTCTTT. Protein: CASSLEPGTGNTEAFF.